This T cell receptor beta chain came from a study of T cell responses to AZD1222 COVID-19 vaccine (dated by TCRdb to the early 2020s). In terms of the full investigation: AZD1222 recipients with second doses at about 4 weeks or about 12 weeks were pooled, because spike-specific TCR depth and breadth did not differ between schedules. A total of 230 or so trial participants underwent TCR sequencing, of whom some 210 received two doses of AZD1222 and about 25 received two doses of the MenACWY control vaccine. Enrollment into the trials was organized by age into subgroups of 18-55, 56-69 and 70-plus years, and those subgroups contained roughly 150, 30 and 60 TCR-sequenced participants, respectively.

This specimen's time point label, per the study, means: baseline before first vaccination. Samples from vaccinated people were obtained from the UK trials COV001 and COV002, which included a single-blind randomized controlled phase 2/3 trial of AZD1222 (ChAdOx1 nCoV-19) in healthy adults. For TCRbeta chain sequencing, PBMC samples were collected from trial participants at day 0 and at day 28 after the second dose. The research as a whole found: Nearly half of unique spike-specific TCRs reportedly recognized epitopes outside regions mutated in the B.1.351 and B.1.1.7 variants. Conclusions about previously exposed vaccinees are limited, since just 5 to 7 AZD1222 recipients were seropositive for SARS-CoV-2 at baseline. The whole spike protein was spanned by vaccine-associated CD4 TCRs, and dominant responses were seen in regions 160-218 and 743-854. Because no day 14 peak-response samples were available, repertoires were characterized only after the peak T cell response. The 56-69-year group was small, and its depth increase did not reach significance, likely because of low power. A significant rise in spike-specific TCR breadth and depth was observed after two AZD1222 doses relative to day 0 and relative to MenACWY recipients. Participants were mostly white British and included more females than males, and it was suggested by the authors that clonal diversity may have been underestimated.

The cysteine opens and the phenylalanine closes a CDR3 of 17 amino acids. Only the CDR3 portion is preserved as DNA: 51 bases, with reading frame beginning at the first base. Looking up the germline V gene yields CDR1 MGHDK and CDR2 SYGVNS. Compared with germline, V lacks 4 bases and J lacks 6 bases; bases without a gene match: 12. The CDR3 regions of human TCRbeta chains were analyzed by immunosequencing. The original pipeline was this. Repertoire TCRs were matched against a reference library of SARS-CoV-2-specific TCRs generated with the MIRA antigen-specificity platform. Breadth meant the fraction of unique TCRs that were SARS-CoV-2-associated, whereas depth meant the fraction of total T cells that were SARS-CoV-2-associated. Using the MIRA data, each spike-specific TCR was mapped to the spike region that the TCR reacts to and placed in a CD4 or CD8 class. Log10-transformed breadth and depth values were compared by one-way ANOVA with Sidak's multiple comparisons tests. TCRdb took over this immuneACCESS table, retaining in-frame rearrangements with V and J assigned. Such tables are incomplete; in checked studies, under half of the missing clones stem from an unresolved V gene, and the remainder is unexplained. V and J calls and clone size follow that table, whereas D and trimming were derived from the DNA. Here the sample has 100,000 to 120,000 clones; 88% occur a single time. Over 1.5% of the sample is taken by the ten largest.

Points on this clone: Its antigen remains undetermined. No quality values exist for individual bases; no much larger clone is one base distant.

The sequencing used peripheral blood, collected on day 0 of AZD1222 vaccination. This sequence originates from an adult in good health. The V and J segments used are TRBV25-1 and TRBJ1-2; 12 central nucleotides agree with TRBD1. The DNA sequence reads TGTGCCAGCAGTGTAACTGGGACAGGGGGCGCAATTGATGGCTACACCTTC. This yields the protein CASSVTGTGGAIDGYTF.